This note documents a single T cell receptor (beta chain) sequence. Its antigen is not identified. Looked up from germline, CDR1 is DFQATT and CDR2 is SNEGSKA (reference sequence). V was pared by 1 base and J by 4 bases, with 3 bases of the junction left unmatched. The CDR3 spans 14 residues. The record originates from a study of regulatory T cells in long-lasting Graves disease. Study-level points and caveats: Persistent-disease Graves' patients showed less TCR diversity than new cases.

Time point defined: newly diagnosed GD, antithyroid drugs for less than 3 months. PBMCs provided the RNA from which the TCR library was made. iRepertoire HTBI primers and Arm-PCR of CDR3 regions built TCR beta libraries. TCRdb analysed the multiplex PCR reads with MiXCR anew, one entry per CDR3 protein. The sample carries a few hundred thousand distinct CDR3 sequences, approximately 15% recorded once. These data also featured in a second study, about T cells in Graves' hyperthyroidism and ophthalmopathy. That report notes: The HTBI primer set drove a first-round RT-PCR of the TCR CDR3.

The TCR comes from a middle-aged man with Graves disease. This sequence joins TRBV20-1 and TRBJ2-4; TRBD2 matches 8 bases. Sequenced here: peripheral blood mononuclear cells (PBMCs), sampled at new diagnosis, from a patient treated with antithyroid drugs. In DNA, the CDR3 is TGCAGTGCTAGAGTCGTAGCGGGAAAAAACATTCAGTACTTC. The encoded protein is CSARVVAGKNIQYF.